This T cell receptor (beta chain) derives from a study of CD8 T cells in ankylosing spondylitis. There are 16 residues in the CDR3. The V gene end was trimmed by 3 bases and the J gene end by 4 bases; junction bases not matched to a gene: 7. In TCRdb, the 5' RACE reads were re-called with MiXCR into one record per CDR3 protein. The sample includes about 360,000 distinct CDR3 sequences, roughly 15% of them seen just once. This clonotype was observed at least ten times. Its antigen is undetermined. Study-level points and caveats: Clones tied to disease were said to be significantly enriched in matched ankylosing spondylitis synovial fluid.

The rearrangement uses TRBV12-3 or TRBV12-4 and TRBJ2-2; 8 bases line up with TRBD1. The sequenced sample was blood, either unsorted or a sorted T cell fraction (not recorded which). This receptor was identified in a male donor with ankylosing spondylitis or in good health (not recorded which). The CDR3 loop reads CASSFSAGGSTGELFF. The CDR3 nucleotides are TGTGCCAGCAGTTTTAGCGCAGGGGGCAGCACCGGGGAGCTGTTTTTT.